This TCR beta chain was profiled in a study of blood T cell repertoires in COVID-19. Measured with immunoSEQ multiplex PCR; TCRdb has only the in-frame clones, and not every one. The sample includes fewer than 35,000 clones, about 88% of them seen just once. The CDR3 is made up of 15 amino acids. Trimming left V 2 bases short and J 2 bases short, with 12 bases between. Germline CDR1 SNHLY, CDR2 FYNNEI. V is TRBV2 and J is TRBJ2-5, with D perhaps matching TRBD1 (5 bases). The clonotype comes from a man aged 70-80 years with active COVID-19. Material: peripheral blood. The CDR3 is CASSEFLDSQETQYF. DNA for the CDR3: TGTGCCAGCAGTGAATTCCTAGACAGTCAAGAGACCCAGTACTTC. Using reference TRBV2 and TRBJ2-5 for the parts outside the CDR3, the full variable domain is EPEVTQTPSHQVTQMGQEVILRCVPISNHLYFYWYRQILGQKVEFLVSFYNNEISEKSEIFDDQFSVERPDGSNFTLKIRSTKLEDSAMYFCASSEFLDSQETQYFGPGTRLLVL.